This TCR beta chain was sequenced during a study of blood T cell repertoires in COVID-19. About the research overall: COVID-19 samples from acute and convalescent phases originated in the United States, Italy and Spain. Sources were T cells, B-cell-depleted T cells, or PBMCs; the material itself was cDNA or gDNA.

Enrollees, roughly 18 to 89 years old, lived in approximately 24 US areas. Categorization into cohorts depended on clinical history that participants reported. The repertoire was sequenced with immunoSEQ multiplex PCR; TCRdb's copy has only in-frame clones and lacks some. The sample contains a few hundred thousand clones, over 80% of which appear only once. Trimming removed 5 bases from V and 6 bases from J; junction bases left unmatched: 7. CDR3 length: 14 residues. Germline CDR1 SGHTA, CDR2 FQGTGA. Sequencing was performed on PBMCs or T cells enriched from blood (not recorded which). The TCR was taken from a man between 18 and 35 years old with acute COVID-19. The chain recombines TRBV7-3 with TRBJ2-7, with 10 bases identical to TRBD1. In nucleotides, the CDR3 is TGTGCCAGCAGCGCCGGGACAGGGGATCGCGAGCAGTACTTC. Amino acids: CASSAGTGDREQYF.